Each of the 26 T cell receptor beta chains below was sequenced from the same sample in a study of T-cell memory formation after mild COVID-19. TCRdb re-analysed the 5' RACE reads in MiXCR, keeping a single row per CDR3 protein. Of about 340,000 distinct CDR3 sequences in the sample, 15% were seen once. The sample comprised PBMCs or a T cell subset sorted from them (not recorded which). The receptor set was obtained from a man aged 18 to 29 who had mild COVID-19 (a few samples of this study predate the infection). Cell type and time point are not known.

This clonotype was seen a few times. This chain joins TRBV3-1 and TRBJ2-7; TRBD1 aligns across 7 bases. The CDR3 covers 14 residues. With V trimmed by 1 base and J by 4 bases, 4 bases remained unmatched. Germline V gene lookup returns CDR1 LGHDT and CDR2 YNNKEL (reference sequence). The CDR3 sequence is CASSQGTGEYEQYF. CDR3 coding DNA: TGTGCCAGCAGCCAAGGGACAGGCGAGTACGAGCAGTACTTC.

The chain joins TRBV7-2 to TRBJ1-3; D uncertain. The CDR3 totals 16 residues. V was cut by 5 bases and J by 0 bases, with 14 bases left in between. The germline V gene has CDR1 SGHTA and CDR2 FQGNSA. CDR3 sequence: CASSPDAGSSGNTIYF. The DNA for the CDR3 is TGTGCCAGCAGCCCAGACGCCGGGAGCTCTGGAAACACCATATATTTT. Looking up the rest from reference TRBV7-2 and TRBJ1-3 gives the full variable domain: GAGVSQSPSNKVTEKGKDVELRCDPISGHTALYWYRQSLGQGLEFLIYFQGNSAPDKSGLPSDRFSAERTGGSVSTLTIQRTQQEDSAVYLCASSPDAGSSGNTIYFGEGSWLTVV.

The J gene is TRBJ2-2, the V gene TRBV5-1, with D maybe TRBD1 (6 bases). The CDR3 is 16 residues long. V lost 0 bases and J lost 2, with 11 bases in between. Germline V gene sequence: CDR1 SGHRS, CDR2 YFSETQ. CDR3 in DNA: TGCGCCAGCAGCTTGGAGGGGGAAAGAAACACCGGGGAGCTGTTTTTT. Protein product: CASSLEGERNTGELFF.

DNA for the CDR3: TGTGCCAGCAGTTACCAGGGGTCCCCTAATGAAAAACTGTTTTTT. Translation: CASSYQGSPNEKLFF. This chain uses TRBV6-5 with TRBJ1-4, with D perhaps matching TRBD1 (6 bases). The CDR3 loop spans 15 amino acids. Trimming removed 2 bases at V and 3 bases at J, with 10 bases between. Germline V lookup: CDR1 MNHEY, CDR2 SVGAGI.

In its sample, this clonotype was seen a few times. This rearrangement joins TRBV20-1 to TRBJ2-4; no clear D. Trimming left V 0 bases short and J 6 bases short, with 6 bases between. Germline V lookup: CDR1 DFQATT, CDR2 SNEGSKA (reference sequence). The CDR3 is 12 residues long. This CDR3 reads CSARDIGNIQYF. CDR3 in DNA: TGCAGTGCTAGAGATATAGGAAACATTCAGTACTTC.

This chain uses TRBV9 with TRBJ1-1; TRBD1 is a possible D gene (5 bases). Trimming took 0 bases from V and 3 from J, leaving 21 bases between them. CDR3 length equals 18 residues. Germline V gives CDR1 SGDLS, CDR2 YYNGEE. CDR3 DNA sequence: TGTGCCAGCAGCGTAGCTGGGGGGGAGTCCCCTGGGGACACTGAAGCTTTCTTT. This codes for CASSVAGGESPGDTEAFF. The full variable domain, with the rest looked up from reference TRBV9 and TRBJ1-1, is DSGVTQTPKHLITATGQRVTLRCSPRSGDLSVYWYQQSLDQGLQFLIQYYNGEERAKGNILERFSAQQFPDLHSELNLSSLELGDSALYFCASSVAGGESPGDTEAFFGQGTRLTVV.

This clonotype was counted at least ten times. CDR3 nucleotides: TGTGCCAGCAGCTTAGAAGTTTTAGCGGACACTGAAGCTTTCTTT. Amino acid sequence: CASSLEVLADTEAFF. The rearrangement links TRBV7-2 to TRBJ1-1, with D uncertain. Germline V lookup: CDR1 SGHTA, CDR2 FQGNSA. Trimming removed 1 base from V and 3 bases from J, with 12 bases in between. CDR3 length: 15 residues.

The J gene is TRBJ2-1, the V gene TRBV7-9; possible D gene TRBD2, 5 bases. This CDR3 spans 14 amino acids. Looked up from germline, CDR1 is SEHNR and CDR2 is FQNEAQ (reference sequence). Trimming stripped 7 bases from V and 5 bases from J, with 15 bases between. CDR3 sequence: CASIDFVGDNEQFF. The CDR3 nucleotides are TGTGCCAGCATCGACTTCGTCGGGGACAATGAGCAGTTCTTC.

This clonotype was counted many times. V and J are TRBV20-1 and TRBJ2-3; the D call may be TRBD1 or TRBD2 (7 bases each). V was pared by 7 bases and J by 1 base, with 12 bases between. Germline V gives CDR1 DFQATT, CDR2 SNEGSKA (reference sequence). This CDR3 contains 13 residues. CDR3 in amino acids: CSEQGRGTDTQYF. CDR3 nucleotide sequence: TGCAGTGAACAGGGGAGGGGCACAGATACGCAGTATTTT.

This clonotype was counted ten times or more. V and J are TRBV7-3 and TRBJ2-1; D could derive from TRBD1 or TRBD2 (5 bases each). This CDR3 has 13 amino acids. CDR1 is SGHTA, CDR2 FQGTGA, per germline. With 9 bases removed from V and 12 bases from J, the gap between germline ends came to 21 bases. In DNA form, the CDR3 reads TGTGCCAGTGAATCACTCTTCGGTGGGGGGCAGTTCTTC. Protein: CASESLFGGGQFF.

This clonotype appeared a few times. V usage is TRBV6-5 and J usage is TRBJ2-1; no clear D. The CDR3 runs 15 residues. Germline assignment: CDR1 MNHEY and CDR2 SVGAGI. Trimming removed 2 bases from V and 1 base from J, with 9 bases in between. CDR3 coding DNA: TGTGCCAGCAGTTACGTGGTTGGGTCCTACAATGAGCAGTTCTTC. This translates into CASSYVVGSYNEQFF.

This clonotype was found a few times. The V gene is TRBV15, the J gene TRBJ1-2; D is possibly TRBD1 (6 bases). The CDR3 is 14 residues long. Trimming cost V 3 bases and J 8 bases, with 16 bases left between them. Germline V gene sequence: CDR1 LNHNV, CDR2 YYDKDF (reference sequence). The CDR3 reads CATSSLQGSSGYTF. The CDR3 DNA reads as TGTGCCACCAGCAGCCTACAGGGTTCGAGCGGCTACACCTTC.

A few counts support this clonotype. This rearrangement joins TRBV5-1 to TRBJ2-3; 12 bases align to TRBD2. V gave up 0 bases and J gave up 6 bases; unmatched junction bases: 5. This CDR3 is 16 amino acids long. Per the germline V gene, CDR1 is SGHRS and CDR2 is YFSETQ. CDR3 DNA sequence: TGCGCCAGCAGCTTGGCTAGCGGGGGGGCCACGGATACGCAGTATTTT. Amino acid sequence: CASSLASGGATDTQYF.

This clonotype turned up a few times. The rearrangement uses TRBV5-5 and TRBJ2-6; D might be TRBD1 (5 bases). The CDR3 has 19 residues. The V and J ends lost 4 bases and 0 bases respectively, with 20 bases between them. In germline, CDR1 is SGHKS, CDR2 YYEKEE (reference sequence). The CDR3 loop reads CASSPLTVGVNSGANVLTF. Written as DNA, the CDR3 is TGTGCCAGCAGCCCCCTGACAGTTGGCGTAAACTCTGGGGCCAACGTCCTGACTTTC.

This clonotype showed up many times. This chain links TRBV5-1 with TRBJ1-1; D remains unclear. This CDR3 is built from 14 residues. V was shortened by 0 bases and J by 6 bases, with 12 bases between the two germline ends. Germline V gene lookup returns CDR1 SGHRS and CDR2 YFSETQ. The CDR3 loop reads CASSLAGFGAEAFF. The DNA for the CDR3 is TGCGCCAGCAGCTTGGCAGGTTTCGGAGCTGAAGCTTTCTTT.

In its sample, this clonotype was seen a few times. This chain connects TRBV5-6 to TRBJ2-4; D might be TRBD1 (5 bases). V gave up 7 bases and J gave up 2 bases, with 13 bases separating them. The germline V gene encodes CDR1 SGHDT and CDR2 YYEEEE. The CDR3 length is 14 residues. The CDR3 DNA reads TGTGCCAGCCACTCAGGGTTCACCAAAAACATTCAGTACTTC. This encodes CASHSGFTKNIQYF.

V usage is TRBV6-5 and J usage is TRBJ2-3; D gene unclear. The V end was cut by 4 bases, the J end by 2 bases, with 16 bases between. Germline loops: CDR1 MNHEY, CDR2 SVGAGI. The CDR3 has 16 residues. CDR3 amino acids: CASSSLTRIITDTQYF. CDR3 DNA: TGTGCCAGCAGTTCTCTCACTCGTATAATCACAGATACGCAGTATTTT.

The chain combines TRBV20-1 with TRBJ1-1, with TRBD1 matching over 7 bases. The germline gives CDR1 DFQATT, CDR2 SNEGSKA (reference sequence). The CDR3 sequence is 13 residues long. Trimming removed 8 bases from V and 5 bases from J; junction bases left unmatched: 11. CDR3 DNA: TGCAGTCTCAGGGGGGGGCGCGGAACTGAAGCTTTCTTT. Amino acids: CSLRGGRGTEAFF.

The chain carries TRBV6-5 and TRBJ1-1; a weak D match, TRBD1 (6 bases). Germline-derived CDR1 and CDR2 are MNHEY and SVGAGI. This CDR3 is 15 amino acids long. V lost 6 bases, J lost 3 bases, and 17 bases lay in between. The CDR3 bases are TGTGCCAGCAGGCGCAACAGGGCGTGGGACACTGAAGCTTTCTTT. It is translated as CASRRNRAWDTEAFF.

The chain is built from TRBV20-1 and TRBJ2-3; 7 bases match TRBD2. The germline V gene has CDR1 DFQATT and CDR2 SNEGSKA (reference sequence). The V gene end was trimmed by 5 bases and the J gene end by 5 bases; junction bases not matched to a gene: 16. This CDR3 is 16 amino acids long. The DNA of the CDR3 is TGCAGTGCTGGGGATGGATTTGCGGGGGTGGGAGATACGCAGTATTTT. Protein product: CSAGDGFAGVGDTQYF.

The chain has TRBV7-2 and TRBJ1-6; D is possibly TRBD1 (6 bases). The V end lost 1 base, the J end lost 5 bases, and 12 bases lay between the germline ends. Germline V gene sequence: CDR1 SGHTA, CDR2 FQGNSA. This CDR3 comprises 16 residues. The CDR3 DNA is TGTGCCAGCAGCTTAGACAGGGTGAGGAATAATTCACCCCTCCACTTT. It is translated as CASSLDRVRNNSPLHF.

The V and J genes are TRBV5-1 and TRBJ2-1, with 8 nucleotides matching TRBD1. This CDR3 contains 16 residues. Germline loops: CDR1 SGHRS, CDR2 YFSETQ. V gave up 3 bases and J gave up 3 bases; unmatched junction bases: 8. This CDR3 reads CASSWDGQGYYNEQFF. The CDR3 DNA sequence: TGCGCCAGCAGCTGGGATGGACAGGGTTACTACAATGAGCAGTTCTTC.

The V gene is TRBV5-8, the J gene TRBJ1-1, with D hard to call. The ends were cut back, 2 bases at V and 2 bases at J, with 7 bases in the middle. Germline V gene lookup returns CDR1 SGHTS and CDR2 YDEGEE. This CDR3 is built from 13 residues. The CDR3 is CASSFSRNTEAFF. The CDR3, as DNA: TGTGCCAGCAGCTTTTCCCGAAACACTGAAGCTTTCTTT.

This clonotype appeared a few times. The rearrangement joins TRBV7-6 to TRBJ1-1; D is possibly TRBD1 (5 bases). The CDR3 is 15 residues long. V was shortened by 4 bases and J by 1 base, with 13 bases between the two germline ends. From germline, CDR1 is SGHVS and CDR2 FNYEAQ. The CDR3 DNA is TGTGCCAGCAGCTCTACGACAGCGCCGAACACTGAAGCTTTCTTT. This sequence encodes CASSSTTAPNTEAFF.

This rearrangement joins TRBV7-9 to TRBJ2-4; either TRBD1 or TRBD2 may fit D (5 bases each). Trimming took 3 bases from V and 1 from J, leaving 22 bases between them. The CDR3 runs 19 residues. The germline CDR1 and CDR2 sequences are SEHNR and FQNEAQ (reference sequence). In nucleotides, the CDR3 is TGTGCCAGCAGCTTTTTTAGGGGCGTGGGGGATCGGGCCAAAAACATTCAGTACTTC. This codes for CASSFFRGVGDRAKNIQYF.

The chain employs TRBV2 and TRBJ2-1, with D possibly being TRBD1 (6 bases). Trimming took off 8 bases at V and 6 bases at J, with 17 bases between the two ends. The germline gives CDR1 SNHLY, CDR2 FYNNEI. The CDR3 extends over 14 amino acids. The CDR3 is CASCPDRTPNEQFF. The CDR3 nucleotides read TGTGCCAGCTGCCCGGACAGAACCCCCAATGAGCAGTTCTTC. Filled out from reference TRBV2 and TRBJ2-1, the complete variable domain reads EPEVTQTPSHQVTQMGQEVILRCVPISNHLYFYWYRQILGQKVEFLVSFYNNEISEKSEIFDDQFSVERPDGSNFTLKIRSTKLEDSAMYFCASCPDRTPNEQFFGPGTRLTVL.